This TCR beta chain emerged from a study of blood T cell repertoires in COVID-19. In the study overall: Samples representing acute and convalescent COVID-19 were sourced from the United States, Italy and Spain. The analysed material was cDNA or gDNA that came from T cells, B-cell-depleted T cells, or PBMCs.

The CDR3 is 15 residues long. The J segment lost 1 base and the V segment lost 6 bases, leaving 3 bases of the junction unmatched. CDR1 SNHLY and CDR2 FYNNEI come from the germline V gene. Sequencing was performed with immunoSEQ multiplex PCR; in TCRdb, only in-frame clones are kept and a portion is missing. The data hold 310,000 or so clones, with roughly 90% observed a single time. This TCR was recovered from a woman aged 50 to 60 with active or convalescent COVID-19. This chain joins TRBV2 and TRBJ2-7; 13 bases map to TRBD2. The material sequenced was peripheral blood. The CDR3 is CASRQTSGGSYEQYF. The CDR3, as DNA: TGTGCCAGCAGGCAGACTAGCGGGGGGTCCTACGAGCAGTACTTC.